This T cell receptor beta chain stems from a study of control samples from healthy donors and cancer patients. The germline CDR1 and CDR2 sequences are SGHTA and FQGNSA. The CDR3 has 15 amino acids. The ends lost 6 bases at V and 8 bases at J; junction bases unmatched: 13. The assay was immunoSEQ multiplex PCR, and TCRdb's table has in-frame clones only and misses some. The sample holds 90,000 to 100,000 clones, approximately 81% seen once. This sequence was found in a woman younger than 45 in good health. Sequenced: blood. The V and J genes are TRBV7-2 and TRBJ2-1; the match to TRBD2 covers 7 bases. In DNA, the CDR3 is TGTGCCAGCAGTCTCGTAGCGGGCGGGATGTATGAGCAGTTCTTC. It translates to CASSLVAGGMYEQFF.